Below, 21 T cell receptor beta chains from the same sample are listed, as sequenced in a study of CD8+ T cells in alopecia areata. As the sequencing template, cDNA was produced by extracting RNA and reverse transcribing it. The method was immunoSEQ multiplex PCR; TCRdb's version includes in-frame clones alone and lacks a portion of them. The sample carries 200,000 to 250,000 clones, 56% recorded once. Sequencing was carried out using CD8+ T cells sorted from blood. The receptors were gathered from a human donor in good health.

The gene calls are TRBV5-1 and TRBJ2-3; no clear D gene. In germline, CDR1 is SGHRS, CDR2 YFSETQ. V lost 0 bases to trimming and J lost 3 bases, with 11 bases between them. This CDR3 region has 15 residues. The CDR3 spells CASSLGLADTDTQYF. For the CDR3, the DNA is TGCGCCAGCAGCTTGGGGTTGGCAGATACAGATACGCAGTATTTT.

The J gene is TRBJ1-5, the V gene TRBV2; D unclear. The CDR3 runs 13 residues. Germline V gene lookup returns CDR1 SNHLY and CDR2 FYNNEI. V was cut by 4 bases and J by 4 bases, with 8 bases left in between. In DNA, the CDR3 is TGTGCCAGCAGTGCTTGGGAGAATCAGCCCCAGCATTTT. Its translation: CASSAWENQPQHF.

The chain carries TRBV6-5 and TRBJ1-2; D may be TRBD1 (5 bases). The CDR3 contains 13 residues. Trimming shortened V by 4 bases and J by 8 bases, and 14 bases separated the two germline ends. Per the germline V gene, CDR1 is MNHEY and CDR2 is SVGAGI. The CDR3, as DNA: TGTGCCAGCAGTTCTCTGGGGGAAGGCGGCTACACCTTC. Translated: CASSSLGEGGYTF.

The chain carries TRBV29-1 and TRBJ1-1; D is unresolved. With 4 bases removed from V and 5 bases from J, the gap between germline ends came to 8 bases. The germline V gene has CDR1 SQVTM and CDR2 ANQGSEA. CDR3 length equals 11 residues. CDR3 DNA: TGCAGCGTTGGGATCAATACTGAAGCTTTCTTT. Its translation: CSVGINTEAFF.

V usage is TRBV13 and J usage is TRBJ2-5; no firm D call. Germline CDR1 is PRHDT and CDR2 is FYEKMQ (reference sequence). This CDR3 is 14 amino acids long. Trimming cost V 5 bases and J 5 bases, with 15 bases left between them. This chain's CDR3 is CASSRAFRSETQYF. Written as DNA, the CDR3 is TGTGCCAGCAGCCGGGCCTTCCGAAGTGAGACCCAGTACTTC.

The chain links TRBV15 to TRBJ1-5, with D hard to call. The V end was cut by 9 bases, the J end by 0 bases, with 15 bases between. The germline gives CDR1 LNHNV, CDR2 YYDKDF (reference sequence). The CDR3 is 15 residues long. As DNA, the CDR3 is TGTGCCACTAGGAGGGCAAGAGATAGCAATCAGCCCCAGCATTTT. Translated: CATRRARDSNQPQHF.

The CDR3 spells CASSPTGGQNTEAFF. The CDR3 nucleotides are TGTGCCAGCAGCCCCACAGGGGGCCAGAACACTGAAGCTTTCTTT. The rearrangement uses TRBV11-2 and TRBJ1-1; 9 bases match TRBD1. This CDR3 contains 15 residues. V lost 5 bases and J lost 1; bases outside the gene matches: 5. In germline, CDR1 is SGHAT, CDR2 FQNNGV.

Worth noting for this clone: Other DNA sequences from this sample encode an identical CDR3 as well. This chain links TRBV4-1 with TRBJ2-5, with 7 positions matching TRBD1. Trimming removed 2 bases from V and 1 base from J; junction bases left unmatched: 4. The CDR3 extends over 15 amino acids. Germline V gene data show CDR1 as MGHRA and CDR2 as YSYEKL. The CDR3, as DNA: TGCGCCAGCAGCCAACTGAGGGACAGCCAAGAGACCCAGTACTTC. As protein: CASSQLRDSQETQYF.

The chain combines TRBV18 with TRBJ2-7; D may be TRBD2 (6 bases). Germline CDR1 is KGHSH and CDR2 is LQKENI. This CDR3 is built from 16 residues. The V end was cut by 1 base, the J end by 2 bases, with 15 bases between. CDR3 residues: CASSPLSGGDPYEQYF. In DNA form, the CDR3 reads TGTGCCAGCTCACCACTGAGCGGCGGGGACCCCTACGAGCAGTACTTC.

The chain is built from TRBV13 and TRBJ1-4, with D perhaps TRBD1 (5 bases). The germline gives CDR1 PRHDT, CDR2 FYEKMQ (reference sequence). The germline V and J ends were trimmed by 3 bases and 0 bases, with 11 bases remaining between them. This CDR3 has 16 residues. CDR3 nucleotides: TGTGCCAGCAGCTTGCGGGGGGAGCCAACTAATGAAAAACTGTTTTTT. Protein: CASSLRGEPTNEKLFF.

This clone was observed a single time. The chain combines TRBV2 with TRBJ2-7; 9 bases line up with TRBD1. Germline trimming cut 9 bases from V and 1 base from J; bases unmatched to any gene: 4. The CDR3 runs to 13 residues. Germline CDR1 and CDR2: SNHLY and FYNNEI. CDR3 sequence reads: CASAGTGSYEQYF. The CDR3, as DNA: TGTGCCAGTGCCGGGACAGGGTCCTACGAGCAGTACTTC.

This clone was seen a few times. This sequence joins TRBV6-5 and TRBJ1-2, with D tentatively TRBD1 (5 bases). The CDR3 consists of 14 residues. V was clipped by 2 bases and J by 4 bases, with 11 bases between them. CDR1 is MNHEY and CDR2 is SVGAGI in the germline V gene. The CDR3 sequence: CASSYRGARYGYTF. In nucleotides, the CDR3 is TGTGCCAGCAGTTACCGAGGGGCTCGCTATGGCTACACCTTC.

The V gene is TRBV9, the J gene TRBJ2-1, with unresolved D. Germline V gives CDR1 SGDLS, CDR2 YYNGEE. The CDR3 runs 12 residues. Trimming removed 0 bases from V and 5 bases from J, with 3 bases in between. CDR3 sequence (DNA): TGTGCCAGCAGCGTAGCCAACAATGAGCAGTTCTTC. This codes for CASSVANNEQFF.

This sequence joins TRBV13 and TRBJ2-1; 10 bases line up with TRBD1. The CDR3 sequence is 14 residues long. Germline V gene data show CDR1 as PRHDT and CDR2 as FYEKMQ (reference sequence). Losses at the gene ends were 6 bases for V and 4 bases for J; bases not matched to a gene: 3. The CDR3 nucleotides are TGTGCCAGCAGGGACAGGGGGGCATACAATGAGCAGTTCTTC. Its translation: CASRDRGAYNEQFF.

The CDR3 is CASSPDPGGDTEAFF. CDR3 nucleotides: TGCGCCAGCAGCCCGGATCCAGGGGGAGACACTGAAGCTTTCTTT. The rearrangement links TRBV5-1 to TRBJ1-1; 7 bases align to TRBD1. CDR3 size: 15 residues. V lost 4 bases, J lost 3 bases, and 9 bases stayed unmatched. Looked up from germline, CDR1 is SGHRS and CDR2 is YFSETQ.

The CDR3, as DNA: TGCGCCAGCAGCCAAGAGGGAGAGGGAAACTACGAGCAGTACTTC. Translating gives CASSQEGEGNYEQYF. V gene TRBV4-1 combines with J gene TRBJ2-7; a possible D gene is TRBD2 (5 bases). Germline CDR1 is MGHRA and CDR2 is YSYEKL. This CDR3 contains 15 residues. V lost 0 bases and J lost 3, with 12 bases in between.

The chain links TRBV28 to TRBJ2-7, with 9 positions matching TRBD2. Germline CDR1 and CDR2: MDHEN and SYDVKM. After removal of 6 bases from V and 2 bases from J, the junction contained 5 bases not matched to a gene. This CDR3 region has 14 residues. CDR3: CASSVTSGPYEQYF. The CDR3 coding sequence is TGTGCCAGCAGCGTCACTAGCGGGCCCTACGAGCAGTACTTC.

V is TRBV7-9 and J is TRBJ2-3; TRBD1 agrees at 8 bases. Germline V gene sequence: CDR1 SEHNR, CDR2 FQNEAQ (reference sequence). Trimming cost V 3 bases and J 9 bases; bases outside gene matches: 5. The CDR3 spans 13 residues. CDR3 protein: CASSFPGQGTQYF. The CDR3, as DNA: TGTGCCAGCAGCTTCCCCGGACAGGGCACGCAGTATTTT.

The chain uses TRBV4-1 and TRBJ1-2; D remains unclear. Germline V gene sequence: CDR1 MGHRA, CDR2 YSYEKL. V shed 0 bases and J shed 4 bases, with 15 bases lying between them. The CDR3 loop spans 16 amino acids. This chain's CDR3 is CASSQDRGGRSYGYTF. CDR3 nucleotide sequence: TGCGCCAGCAGCCAAGATCGGGGTGGCAGGTCCTATGGCTACACCTTC.

The chain has TRBV4-1 and TRBJ1-5; D call uncertain. There are 14 residues in the CDR3. CDR1 and CDR2 from the germline V gene are MGHRA and YSYEKL. Trimming removed 2 bases from V and 5 bases from J, with 10 bases in between. In DNA, the CDR3 is TGCGCCAGCAGCCAACGCGGAATAGATCAGCCCCAGCATTTT. Translating it yields CASSQRGIDQPQHF.

The V call is TRBV4-1, the J call TRBJ2-3; D may be TRBD2 (6 bases). CDR1 and CDR2 (germline): MGHRA, YSYEKL. This CDR3 comprises 15 residues. The germline V and J ends were trimmed by 0 bases and 6 bases, with 13 bases remaining between them. This CDR3 is CASSQDWGDLDTQYF. As DNA, the CDR3 is TGCGCCAGCAGCCAAGATTGGGGGGACTTGGATACGCAGTATTTT.